The clone carrying this T cell receptor (beta chain) has only a few counts. What it binds is not known. The data originate from a study of blood T cells in healthy people across ages. Findings and caveats of the study: Roughly linearly, TCR beta diversity per million T cells fell as age increased. Calculation of diversity from one million T cells yielded estimates considered to be underestimates.

It was with a sample-barcoded 5' primer and a J-beta primer mix that a second PCR of about 7 to 12 cycles was run. TCRdb reprocessed the 5' RACE reads with MiXCR, giving one entry per CDR3 protein. This sample yields about 670,000 distinct CDR3 sequences, of which around two fifths are seen a single time; 25% to 35% belongs to the top ten. The specimen was blood. The receptor's source is a man older than 75 in good health.

The chain's CDR3 is CASSLSGAHSPLHF. DNA for the CDR3: TGTGCCAGCAGCCTAAGCGGGGCTCATTCACCCCTCCACTTT. V and J are TRBV7-3 and TRBJ1-6; a weak D match, TRBD1 (5 bases). Germline V gene sequence: CDR1 SGHTA, CDR2 FQGTGA. V shed 5 bases and J shed 8 bases, with 13 bases lying between them. The CDR3 sequence is 14 residues long.